This TCR beta chain was captured by sequencing in a study of radiotherapy plus CTLA-4 blockade in lung cancer. About the research overall: With around 30% of patients having disease control, objective responses were seen in under 20%. Points from the study as a whole: The best prediction of response reportedly came from early blood T cell clone dynamics, with interferon-beta. Tumor-origin TCR clones grew in blood after radiotherapy plus ipilimumab.

From germline, CDR1 is LNHNV and CDR2 YYDKDF (reference sequence). The germline V and J ends were trimmed by 5 bases and 3 bases, with 13 bases remaining between them. The CDR3 loop spans 14 amino acids. To note about this clone: What it binds is not known.

TCRdb's table, derived via immunoSEQ multiplex PCR, lists solely in-frame clones and lacks some. The data hold some 70,000 clones, with 79% observed a single time. Focal radiation with ipilimumab CTLA-4 blockade was given to patients with chemo-refractory metastatic non-small-cell lung cancer. The receptor was isolated from a human donor with non-small cell lung cancer who had a complete response to radiotherapy plus ipilimumab. Sequences were derived from peripheral blood, sampled from a patient treated with radiotherapy plus ipilimumab. The V call is TRBV15, the J call TRBJ1-1; D call uncertain. CDR3 sequence reads: CATSPRGRDTEAFF. CDR3 bases: TGTGCCACCAGCCCGAGAGGGAGGGACACTGAAGCTTTCTTT.